The 31 T cell receptor beta chains presented below share a single source sample, sequenced in a study of tumor and adjacent non-tumor tissue in lung cancer listed by TCRdb under 2018. The method behind the library was multiplex PCR. The data were produced on an Illumina HiSeq 2500. Following protocols modified from ARM-PCR, the researchers constructed TCRbeta libraries through three rounds of nested PCR with primers (Table S4). The public reads were run again by TCRdb, first through fastp at Q25 and then through MiXCR, and only productive beta chains were kept. Rows merge per CDR3 protein into single entries with the most common DNA and genes. A total of tens of thousands of distinct CDR3 sequences appear in this sample, around 65% of them only once. Roughly 26% of the sample comes from the top ten. RNA was extracted from bulk unsorted tissue and checked for quality with a NanoDrop ND-1000 and an Agilent 2100. For the normal lung samples, distant non-tumor tissue was collected more than 3 cm away from the tumor edge.

The sequenced sample consisted of distant non-tumor lung tissue. The receptors were gathered from a woman between 50 and 59 years old with non-small cell lung cancer.

The table lists this clonotype with many counts. V and J are TRBV20-1 and TRBJ2-1; TRBD2 matches at 9 bases. The germline V gene encodes CDR1 DFQATT and CDR2 SNEGSKA (reference sequence). The CDR3 contains 13 residues. Trimming cost V 2 bases and J 9 bases; bases outside gene matches: 5. The chain's CDR3 is CSARWREGFEQFF. CDR3 coding DNA: TGCAGTGCTAGATGGCGGGAGGGCTTTGAGCAGTTCTTC.

In the case of this clonotype: The junction differs from germline at one of its ends, possibly a read error. The chain joins TRBV6-5 to TRBJ1-1, with 7 bases that match TRBD1. From germline, CDR1 is MNHEY and CDR2 SVGAGI. The CDR3 consists of 15 residues. The CDR3 coding sequence is TGTGCGAGCAGCCCCGGGACAGTGTCGCACACTGAAGCTTCCTTT. Its translation is CASSPGTVSHTEASF.

As to this clonotype: The junction departs from germline at one end; a sequencing error may be responsible. This sequence joins TRBV28 and TRBJ1-3; 7 bases agree with TRBD1. Germline-derived CDR1 and CDR2 are MDHEN and SYDVKM. This CDR3 comprises 15 residues. The CDR3 sequence is CVSSDLGVTGNTIYF. For the CDR3, the DNA is TGTGTCAGCAGTGATTTGGGAGTGACAGGGAACACCATATATTTT.

Turning to this clonotype: The CDR3 ends on some other residue instead of the conserved phenylalanine or tryptophan, so this is likely a read error. This chain links TRBV12-3 or TRBV12-4 with TRBJ1-4; tentative D call: TRBD1 (6 bases). The CDR3 totals 15 residues. The CDR3 region is CATSLQGGLGEKLFL. CDR3 nucleotides: TGTGCGACCAGCCTACAGGGTGGCTTGGGTGAAAAACTGTTTTTA.

Points on this clonotype: The junction does not match germline at one end; this may be a read error. V usage is TRBV29-1 and J usage is TRBJ2-7; D is perhaps TRBD1 or TRBD2 (5 bases each). CDR1 and CDR2 (germline): SQVTM, ANQGSEA. The CDR3 totals 12 residues. The CDR3 region has the DNA TGTAGGGTGAGGGGAACACACTACGAGCGGTACTTC. As protein: CRVRGTHYERYF.

With regard to this clonotype: One end of the junction fails to match germline, which may point to a read error. V usage is TRBV28 and J usage is TRBJ1-5; TRBD1 matches 10 bases. Germline V gene data show CDR1 as MDHEN and CDR2 as SYDVKM. The CDR3 is 16 amino acids. The CDR3: CANSLVPTGGRQPQHF. In nucleotides, the CDR3 is TGTGCCAACAGTCTAGTTCCGACAGGGGGCAGGCAGCCCCAGCATTTT. The full variable domain, rest sourced from reference TRBV28 and TRBJ1-5, is DVKVTQSSRYLVKRTGEKVFLECVQDMDHENMFWYRQDPGLGLRLIYFSYDVKMKEKGDIPEGYSVSREKKERFSLILESASTNQTSMYLCANSLVPTGGRQPQHFGDGTRLSIL.

This clonotype was picked up one time. This may stem from a read error, because a much larger clone lies one nucleotide away. The V gene is TRBV5-6, the J gene TRBJ2-5; the match to TRBD2 covers 8 bases. There are 16 residues in the CDR3. CDR1 SGHDT and CDR2 YYEEEE come from the germline V gene. CDR3: CANSFTGRVSLETQYF. DNA of the CDR3: TGTGCCAACAGCTTTACCGGGAGGGTTTCCTTAGAGACCCAGTACTTC.

Worth noting for this clonotype: A clone one base away is much larger, so this may be a read error. This rearrangement joins TRBV20-1 to TRBJ1-1; TRBD1 matches 7 bases. CDR1 DFQATT and CDR2 SNEGSKA come from the germline V gene (reference sequence). This CDR3 is built from 11 residues. V lost 7 bases, J lost 4 bases, and 3 bases stayed unmatched. In DNA, the CDR3 is TGCAGTGTTAAGGGGGCCACTGAAGCTTTCTTT. As protein: CSVKGATEAFF.

On this clonotype: One end of the junction does not line up with germline, which may come from a read error. The chain carries TRBV20-1 and TRBJ2-1; 7 nucleotides align to TRBD1. The CDR3 runs 16 residues. In germline, CDR1 is DFQATT, CDR2 SNEGSKA (reference sequence). The CDR3 sequence: CSTRDQGTVVDNEQFF. The CDR3 coding sequence is TGCAGTACTAGAGATCAGGGGACAGTGGTCGACAATGAGCAGTTCTTC.

The CDR3 nucleotides read TGCAGTACCCGACAGGGGACTCGGGAAAAACTGTTTTTT. Translation: CSTRQGTREKLFF. The chain uses TRBV20-1 and TRBJ1-4, with 8 bases fitting TRBD1. The CDR3 spans 13 residues. Unmatched junction bases numbered 10, after V lost 8 bases and J lost 8 bases. Germline-derived CDR1 and CDR2 are DFQATT and SNEGSKA (reference sequence).

The V and J genes are TRBV11-2 and TRBJ1-1; D call uncertain. The V end lost 3 bases, the J end lost 14 bases, and 22 bases lay between the germline ends. The CDR3 has 14 residues. Germline V gene lookup returns CDR1 SGHAT and CDR2 FQNNGV. CDR3 sequence reads: CASSFAGKNTEDFF. In nucleotides, the CDR3 is TGTGCCAGCAGCTTCGCGGGAAAGAACACTGAGGACTTCTTT.

About this clonotype itself: The junction and the germline gene differ at one end; a read error may be behind it. V and J are TRBV6-1 and TRBJ2-1; 7 bases fit TRBD2. The CDR3 extends over 17 amino acids. The V gene's germline CDR1 is MNHNS and CDR2 SASEGT. CDR3 nucleotides: TGTGCAAGCAGTAAACTCGGGGGACTATACTCCTACAATGAGCAGTTCTTC. Protein product: CASSKLGGLYSYNEQFF.

As to this clonotype: A read error may explain this, as a much larger clone is one base away. The chain recombines TRBV20-1 with TRBJ1-1, with D hard to call. The CDR3 length is 14 residues. CDR1 is DFQATT and CDR2 is SNEGSKA in the germline V gene (reference sequence). CDR3 DNA sequence: TGCAGTGCTCCCGGCGGGGTAGTGAACACTGAAGCTTCCTTT. Translation: CSAPGGVVNTEASF.

This chain uses TRBV4-1 with TRBJ1-1; D ambiguous. The CDR3 covers 16 residues. From germline, CDR1 is MGHRA and CDR2 YSYEKL. Trimming took off 3 bases at V and 5 bases at J, with 19 bases between the two ends. The CDR3 region is CASSHDRYRAKTEAFF. Written as DNA, the CDR3 is TGCGCCAGCAGCCATGATCGTTATAGGGCGAAGACTGAAGCTTTCTTT.

This clonotype was seen a handful of times. V usage is TRBV11-2 and J usage is TRBJ2-7; D call uncertain. The CDR3 sequence is 13 residues long. The germline gives CDR1 SGHAT, CDR2 FQNNGV. V lost 1 base and J lost 13, with 17 bases in between. CDR3 amino acids: CASSLAAGYGHYF. CDR3 nucleotide sequence: TGTGCCAGCAGCTTAGCGGCTGGGTACGGTCACTACTTC.

In the case of this clonotype: This may stem from a read error, because a much larger clone lies one nucleotide away. The chain recombines TRBV5-1 with TRBJ1-6; D not certain. The CDR3 covers 16 residues. The germline CDR1 and CDR2 sequences are SGHRS and YFSETQ. The CDR3 loop reads CDSSLFESSYNSPLHF. The CDR3 DNA reads as TGCGACAGCAGCTTATTTGAGAGCTCCTATAATTCACCCCTCCACTTT.

The chain employs TRBV6-5 and TRBJ1-5, with D unclear. Germline-derived CDR1 and CDR2 are MNHEY and SVGAGI. V was shortened by 6 bases and J by 0 bases, with 21 bases between the two germline ends. The CDR3 sequence is 18 residues long. CDR3 sequence (DNA): TGTGCCAGCAGATCGCGGGCGGCAAGACAAAATAGCAATCAGCCCCAGCATTTT. This gives the protein CASRSRAARQNSNQPQHF.

About this clonotype itself: A read error may explain this, as a much larger clone is one base away. V usage is TRBV6-6 and J usage is TRBJ2-7; D remains unclear. CDR1 MNHNY and CDR2 SVGAGI come from the germline V gene (reference sequence). This CDR3 has 11 amino acids. The CDR3 loop is CGSMGLNEQYF. In nucleotides, the CDR3 is TGTGGCAGCATGGGTTTGAACGAGCAGTACTTC.

Comment on this clonotype: At one of its ends the junction is not consistent with the germline gene, which may arise from a read error. The genes are TRBV6-2 or TRBV6-3 and TRBJ1-2; perhaps TRBD1 as D (5 bases). This CDR3 has 14 residues. Looked up from germline, CDR1 is MNHEY and CDR2 is SVGEGT. The CDR3 reads CASSSGQGQDGSTF. The CDR3 DNA reads as TGTGCCAGCAGCAGCGGACAAGGGCAGGATGGCTCCACCTTC.

This clonotype was seen at least ten times. This sequence joins TRBV12-3 or TRBV12-4 and TRBJ1-1, with D perhaps TRBD1 (5 bases). The CDR3 extends over 15 amino acids. The germline V and J ends were trimmed by 5 bases and 2 bases, with 15 bases remaining between them. CDR3 sequence: CASSRDPGENTEAFF. As DNA, the CDR3 is TGTGCCAGCAGTAGAGACCCGGGGGAAAACACTGAAGCTTTCTTT.

Concerning this clonotype itself: This may be a read error: a much more frequent sequence differs by one nucleotide. CDR3 sequence (DNA): TGTGCCAGCAGTGGGGGACTAGCGGGAGGGCCAATGTACAATGTGCAGTTCTTC. Its protein is CASSGGLAGGPMYNVQFF. The chain links TRBV6-1 to TRBJ2-1, with 16 nucleotides matching TRBD2. There are 18 residues in the CDR3. Germline V gene lookup returns CDR1 MNHNS and CDR2 SASEGT.

In the case of this clonotype: The conserved phenylalanine or tryptophan is not found at the CDR3 terminus, so this likely reflects a read error. This rearrangement joins TRBV11-2 to TRBJ1-5; D gene ambiguous. The CDR3 runs to 13 residues. The V gene's germline CDR1 is SGHAT and CDR2 FQNNGV. The CDR3 here is CVSSEERNQPQHS. CDR3 nucleotides: TGTGTCAGCAGCGAAGAGAGGAACCAGCCCCAGCATTCT.

A word on this clonotype: One end of the junction does not line up with germline, which may come from a read error. V and J are TRBV4-1 and TRBJ2-7; a possible D gene is TRBD1 (6 bases). Germline CDR1 is MGHRA and CDR2 is YSYEKL. This CDR3 has 16 residues. The CDR3 is CASSQDDRSGSYDQYF. The CDR3 DNA follows: TGCGCTAGCAGCCAGGATGACAGGTCTGGCTCCTACGATCAGTACTTC.

The chain has TRBV20-1 and TRBJ1-5; D perhaps matches TRBD1 (5 bases). The CDR3 loop spans 14 amino acids. The V and J ends lost 7 bases and 16 bases respectively, with 29 bases between them. Germline V gene sequence: CDR1 DFQATT, CDR2 SNEGSKA (reference sequence). The CDR3 reads CSVSREGSYQSQHF. The DNA of the CDR3 is TGCAGTGTCTCCCGCGAGGGGAGTTACCAGTCTCAACATTTT.

CDR3 residues: CASRLRGLEVPDEQYF. The DNA of the CDR3 is TGTGCCAGCAGGCTAAGAGGACTAGAGGTCCCGGACGAGCAGTACTTC. The chain links TRBV11-2 to TRBJ2-7; TRBD2 agrees at 7 bases. The CDR3 is 16 amino acids. Germline loops: CDR1 SGHAT, CDR2 FQNNGV. The V gene end was trimmed by 6 bases and the J gene end by 5 bases; junction bases not matched to a gene: 16.

At least ten counts were recorded for this clonotype. The V call is TRBV20-1, the J call TRBJ2-7, with a tentative D call TRBD2 (5 bases). V was cut by 1 base and J by 3 bases, with 10 bases left in between. Germline loops: CDR1 DFQATT, CDR2 SNEGSKA (reference sequence). CDR3 length equals 13 residues. In DNA form, the CDR3 reads TGCAGTGCTAGAGGTGAACTAGGCTACGAGCAGTACTTC. It encodes CSARGELGYEQYF.

Details on this clonotype: The junction and the germline gene differ at one end; a read error may be behind it. The V gene is TRBV20-1, the J gene TRBJ2-7, with 8 bases matching TRBD1. The CDR3 covers 13 residues. Germline V gene data show CDR1 as DFQATT and CDR2 as SNEGSKA (reference sequence). The CDR3: CSAARTGSYEQFF. DNA of the CDR3: TGCAGTGCTGCAAGGACAGGGAGCTACGAGCAGTTTTTC.

This clonotype came up once. One junction end does not reproduce the germline sequence, and a read error may be involved. The chain couples TRBV7-9 to TRBJ1-6, with a possible D match to TRBD1 (5 bases). Germline-derived CDR1 and CDR2 are SEHNR and FQNEAQ (reference sequence). The CDR3 has 17 amino acids. The CDR3 nucleotides are TGTGCCAGCAGTTTAGCAGGGCCGACATCCTATAATTCACCCCTCCACTTT. Protein product: CASSLAGPTSYNSPLHF.

Worth noting for this clonotype: Compared with germline, one end of the junction differs, possibly owing to a read error. The rearrangement uses TRBV6-6 and TRBJ2-1, with D uncertain. The CDR3 has 15 amino acids. Germline V CDR1 and CDR2: MNHNY, SVGAGI (reference sequence). In nucleotides, the CDR3 is TGTGCCAGCAGTTATGGGGTGATCTCCTACAATGAGCAGTTTTTC. This translates into CASSYGVISYNEQFF.

In the case of this clonotype: Germline and junction disagree at one end, which may indicate a read error. The chain carries TRBV11-3 and TRBJ2-1; possibly TRBD2 for D (5 bases). CDR3 length equals 15 residues. CDR1 is SGHNT, CDR2 YENEEA, per germline. The chain's CDR3 is CTSSLGGVLGYEQFF. The DNA for the CDR3 is TGTACCAGCAGCTTAGGAGGTGTGCTCGGGTATGAACAGTTCTTC. Complete variable domain (other parts from reference TRBV11-3 and TRBJ2-1): EAGVVQSPRYKIIEKKQPVAFWCNPISGHNTLYWYLQNLGQGPELLIRYENEEAVDDSQLPKDRFSAERLKGVDSTLKIQPAELGDSAVYLCTSSLGGVLGYEQFFGPGTRLTVL.

With respect to this clonotype: A much larger clone differs from this one at a single base, so this may be a read error. V gene TRBV28 combines with J gene TRBJ2-2; the D is unclear. The germline V gene has CDR1 MDHEN and CDR2 SYDVKM. CDR3 size: 15 residues. The CDR3 region has the DNA TGTGCCAGCAATTTAAGGCTGGCTCGCACCGGGGAGCTGTTTTTT. Translating gives CASNLRLARTGELFF.